One and the same sample provided the 20 T cell receptor beta chains below, sequenced in a study of CD8+CD57+ T cells in acquired aplastic anemia. Only patients with CD8+CD57+ cell expansion on flow cytometry were chosen for sequencing. Template material for TCR beta VDJ and CDR3 profiling consisted of genomic DNA. TCRdb passed the reads through MiXCR, listing each CDR3 protein once. The sample holds around 200,000 distinct CDR3 sequences, about 62% seen once. Sequenced sample: sorted CD4+, CD8+, or CD8+CD57+ T cells (not recorded which) from PBMCs. The receptors derive from a human donor with aplastic anemia.

The V gene is TRBV2, the J gene TRBJ1-5; 7 bases map to TRBD1. V trimming: 6 bases; J trimming: 2 bases; junction bases outside the gene matches: 10. This CDR3 is built from 16 residues. CDR1 and CDR2 (germline): SNHLY, FYNNEI. This chain's CDR3 is CASRKTGILGNQPQHF. Written as DNA, the CDR3 is TGTGCCAGCAGGAAGACAGGGATTCTGGGCAATCAGCCCCAGCATTTT.

On this clonotype itself: A read error may produce the germline difference seen at one junction end. V and J are TRBV4-1 and TRBJ1-1, with TRBD1 as a possible D gene (5 bases). In germline, CDR1 is MGHRA, CDR2 YSYEKL. The CDR3 is made up of 17 amino acids. DNA for the CDR3: TGCGCCAGAAGCCAACAGGCCCCCCTAGGCCAGAACACTGAAGCTTTCTTT. The encoded protein is CARSQQAPLGQNTEAFF.

This clonotype has more than one count but fewer than ten. The V and J genes are TRBV5-1 and TRBJ2-7, with unresolved D. This CDR3 region has 12 residues. V was pared by 4 bases and J by 5 bases, with 10 bases between. Germline assignment: CDR1 SGHRS and CDR2 YFSETQ. The CDR3 DNA reads TGCGCCAGCAGCCAGACCCCTCACGAGCAGTACTTC. It specifies CASSQTPHEQYF.

The chain links TRBV7-6 to TRBJ2-7; D not resolved. The DNA end lines up better with TRBJ2-5; the J call may be wrong. Germline V lookup: CDR1 SGHVS, CDR2 FNYEAQ. The CDR3 loop spans 12 amino acids. The DNA of the CDR3 is TGTGCCAGCAGCCTGACTCGAGTGACCCAGTACTTC. It specifies CASSLTRVTQYF.

The rearrangement links TRBV14 to TRBJ1-1; TRBD1 matches at 7 bases. With 5 bases clipped from V and 5 bases from J, the junction kept 14 bases outside the gene matches. The germline V gene encodes CDR1 SGHDN and CDR2 FVKESK. This CDR3 region has 16 residues. The CDR3 DNA reads as TGTGCCAGCAGCGCACTCCGAGGGGGCCTGGGGACTGAAGCTTTCTTT. Its translation: CASSALRGGLGTEAFF.

This chain uses TRBV7-3 with TRBJ2-1; 9 bases match TRBD1. The J segment lost 8 bases and the V segment lost 3 bases, leaving 5 bases of the junction unmatched. This CDR3 comprises 14 residues. The germline V gene has CDR1 SGHTA and CDR2 FQGTGA. The CDR3 DNA follows: TGTGCCAGCAGCTTCGGGACAGGGTACGATGAGCAGTTCTTC. Translation gives CASSFGTGYDEQFF. The full variable domain, with the rest looked up from reference TRBV7-3 and TRBJ2-1, is GAGVSQTPSNKVTEKGKYVELRCDPISGHTALYWYRQSLGQGPEFLIYFQGTGAADDSGLPNDRFFAVRPEGSVSTLKIQRTERGDSAVYLCASSFGTGYDEQFFGPGTRLTVL.

The chain couples TRBV9 to TRBJ2-7; TRBD2 agrees at 7 bases. The CDR3 loop spans 14 amino acids. The germline V gene encodes CDR1 SGDLS and CDR2 YYNGEE. V shed 5 bases, J shed 1 base, and the junction held 6 bases outside the gene matches. The CDR3 protein is CASSAGVLSYEQYF. The CDR3 region has the DNA TGTGCCAGCAGTGCGGGAGTTCTTTCCTACGAGCAGTACTTC.

This chain joins TRBV7-8 and TRBJ2-5, with D hard to call. The CDR3 covers 15 residues. Germline CDR1 reads SGHVS; CDR2 reads FQNEAQ. V was shortened by 1 base and J by 2 bases, with 11 bases between the two germline ends. Written as DNA, the CDR3 is TGTGCCAGCAGCTTAGGTAGTAATCGGCAAGAGACCCAGTACTTC. Translation: CASSLGSNRQETQYF.

In this sample, this clonotype turned up a few times. The gene calls are TRBV20-1 and TRBJ2-5; the D gene is possibly TRBD2 (5 bases). CDR1 and CDR2 from the germline V gene are DFQATT and SNEGSKA (reference sequence). The CDR3 has 11 amino acids. Trimming stripped 2 bases from V and 5 bases from J, with 6 bases between. The CDR3 protein is CSARTGETQYF. Here the CDR3 DNA reads TGCAGTGCTAGAACGGGGGAGACCCAGTACTTC.

This chain links TRBV29-1 with TRBJ2-7, with no clear D. The CDR3 has 13 amino acids. Trimming stripped 7 bases from V and 4 bases from J, with 17 bases between. Germline CDR1 and CDR2: SQVTM and ANQGSEA. The CDR3 region has the DNA TGCAGCGCCCTAGGGCAGATGGGTTACGAGCAGTACTTC. Protein: CSALGQMGYEQYF.

The table lists this clonotype with many counts. The V call is TRBV14, the J call TRBJ1-1; D is unresolved. Germline V gene data show CDR1 as SGHDN and CDR2 as FVKESK. The CDR3 spans 11 residues. Trimming shortened V by 5 bases and J by 3 bases, and 4 bases separated the two germline ends. The CDR3, as DNA: TGTGCCAGCAGCGGACACACTGAAGCTTTCTTT. Its translation: CASSGHTEAFF.

CDR3 DNA sequence: TGCATGGGGGGGGCAGGGGTCGGGACTGAAGCTTTCTTT. Its protein product is CMGGAGVGTEAFF. The chain is built from TRBV20-1 and TRBJ1-1; D perhaps matches TRBD1 (6 bases). The CDR3 totals 13 residues. CDR1 is DFQATT and CDR2 is SNEGSKA in the germline V gene (reference sequence).

This chain connects TRBV7-6 to TRBJ1-1; tentatively, D is TRBD1 (5 bases). Germline CDR1 and CDR2: SGHVS and FNYEAQ. CDR3 length: 12 residues. Trimming cost V 8 bases and J 6 bases, with 13 bases left between them. The CDR3 bases are TGTGCCAGCTCCTTAGGGACTCCTGAAGCTTTCTTT. This gives the protein CASSLGTPEAFF.

The chain couples TRBV29-1 to TRBJ2-3, with D perhaps TRBD2 (6 bases). This CDR3 has 13 residues. The V gene's germline CDR1 is SQVTM and CDR2 ANQGSEA. With 8 bases removed from V and 2 bases from J, the gap between germline ends came to 14 bases. DNA for the CDR3: TGCAGCTTGGTCCCGGGGGTCACAGATACGCAGTATTTT. This translates into CSLVPGVTDTQYF.

The gene calls are TRBV2 and TRBJ1-1, with 8 bases lining up with TRBD1. The CDR3 has 14 amino acids. The germline V gene has CDR1 SNHLY and CDR2 FYNNEI. The V segment lost 3 bases and the J segment 4 bases; nucleotides outside the gene matches: 4. This CDR3 reads CASSEAGGFTEAFF. The CDR3 DNA is TGTGCCAGCAGTGAGGCAGGGGGCTTCACTGAAGCTTTCTTT.

The J gene is TRBJ2-2, the V gene TRBV10-2, with no clear D. Trimming cost V 6 bases and J 1 base, with 6 bases left between them. The CDR3 sequence is 13 residues long. Germline values: CDR1 WSHSY, CDR2 SAAADI. CDR3 nucleotides: TGCGCCAGCAGCCCCGAGAACACCGGGGAGCTGTTTTTT. Encoded protein: CASSPENTGELFF.

The chain employs TRBV5-1 and TRBJ2-7, with 11 positions matching TRBD1. Per the germline V gene, CDR1 is SGHRS and CDR2 is YFSETQ. The CDR3 loop spans 14 amino acids. The V gene end was trimmed by 5 bases and the J gene end by 3 bases; junction bases not matched to a gene: 4. For the CDR3, the DNA is TGCGCCAGCAGGACCGGGACAGGGGGCTACGAGCAGTACTTC. Amino acids: CASRTGTGGYEQYF. Using reference TRBV5-1 and TRBJ2-7 for the parts outside the CDR3, the full variable domain is KAGVTQTPRYLIKTRGQQVTLSCSPISGHRSVSWYQQTPGQGLQFLFEYFSETQRNKGNFPGRFSGRQFSNSRSEMNVSTLELGDSALYLCASRTGTGGYEQYFGPGTRLTVT.

The V and J genes are TRBV29-1 and TRBJ2-7; 7 bases match TRBD1. This CDR3 is 11 amino acids long. Germline V gives CDR1 SQVTM, CDR2 ANQGSEA. Trimming took 8 bases from V and 5 from J; bases not matched to a gene: 6. Written as DNA, the CDR3 is TGCAGCACCAAGACAGGGAACGAGCAGTACTTC. It codes for CSTKTGNEQYF.

The chain links TRBV3-1 to TRBJ1-6; 9 bases agree with TRBD1. CDR1 is LGHDT and CDR2 is YNNKEL in the germline V gene (reference sequence). The CDR3 is 15 amino acids. The junction had 7 bases not matched to a gene; V was cut back by 6 bases and J by 7 bases. The CDR3 loop reads CASSEQGAGNSPLHF. DNA for the CDR3: TGTGCCAGCAGTGAACAGGGGGCAGGGAATTCACCCCTCCACTTT. The full variable domain, its missing parts supplied by reference TRBV3-1 and TRBJ1-6, is DTAVSQTPKYLVTQMGNDKSIKCEQNLGHDTMYWYKQDSKKFLKIMFSYNNKELIINETVPNRFSPKSPDKAHLNLHINSLELGDSAVYFCASSEQGAGNSPLHFGNGTRLTVT.

J is TRBJ2-3 and V is TRBV7-9, with a weak D call TRBD2 (6 bases). The CDR3 spans 16 residues. V gave up 0 bases and J gave up 1 base, with 11 bases separating them. The germline V gene encodes CDR1 SEHNR and CDR2 FQNEAQ (reference sequence). CDR3 protein: CASSLAGGGGTDTQYF. CDR3 bases: TGTGCCAGCAGCTTAGCCGGGGGTGGGGGCACAGATACGCAGTATTTT.